Listed here are 25 T cell receptor beta chains from one sample, sequenced in a study of blood T cells in healthy people across ages (dated by TCRdb to the mid-2010s). Preparation of the library involved 5' RACE. TCRdb lists the instrument as Illumina HiSeq 2500. A second about 7 to 11 cycle PCR used a sample-barcoded 5' primer and a J-beta primer mix. TCRdb's own reprocessing of the public reads used fastp at Q25 and MiXCR and kept productive beta chains. Under each unique CDR3 protein, matching rows form one entry showing the most common genes and DNA. The sample profile shows roughly 800,000 distinct CDR3 sequences; about 55% of them were found once. The ten largest clonotypes hold roughly 37% of the sample. Material for sequencing was blood. The receptors derive from a man at least 80 years old in good health.

J is TRBJ2-3 and V is TRBV27, with TRBD2 matching 11 bases. CDR3 length: 18 amino acids. From germline, CDR1 is MNHEY and CDR2 SMNVEV (reference sequence). J was trimmed by 2 bases and V by 0 bases; bases with no gene match: 7. The CDR3 DNA reads as TGTGCCAGCAGTTTATCGTGGCTAGCGGGAGGCCACACAGATACGCAGTATTTT. Amino acids: CASSLSWLAGGHTDTQYF.

This clonotype occurred a few times. The V gene is TRBV3-1, the J gene TRBJ2-7; D ambiguous. This CDR3 region has 16 residues. V was shortened by 2 bases and J by 6 bases, with 20 bases between the two germline ends. Germline-derived CDR1 and CDR2 are LGHDT and YNNKEL (reference sequence). The CDR3 is CASSQSTGNTGGEQYF. DNA for the CDR3: TGTGCCAGCAGCCAATCAACTGGCAATACCGGCGGCGAGCAGTACTTC.

CDR3 sequence reads: CATSRAAGLIPYEQYF. The CDR3 DNA reads as TGTGCCACCAGCAGAGCTGCGGGCCTCATACCCTACGAGCAGTACTTC. The chain joins TRBV15 to TRBJ2-7; perhaps TRBD2 as D (5 bases). Trimming pared 1 base from V and 2 bases from J, leaving 15 bases between. The CDR3 loop spans 16 amino acids. Germline CDR1 and CDR2: LNHNV and YYDKDF (reference sequence).

V usage is TRBV15 and J usage is TRBJ1-1; D call uncertain. The CDR3 sequence is 14 residues long. CDR1 LNHNV and CDR2 YYDKDF come from the germline V gene (reference sequence). V was pared by 0 bases and J by 4 bases, with 9 bases between. The CDR3 DNA reads TGTGCCACCAGCAGAGACAGGCGGGGCACTGAAGCTTTCTTT. Translated, it gives CATSRDRRGTEAFF.

The V call is TRBV29-1, the J call TRBJ1-5; D gene ambiguous. V was trimmed by 7 bases and J by 1 base, leaving 8 bases between them. Germline V gives CDR1 SQVTM, CDR2 ANQGSEA. The CDR3 length is 12 residues. This CDR3 reads CSAGESNQPQHF. DNA of the CDR3: TGCAGCGCTGGGGAGAGCAATCAGCCCCAGCATTTT.

The chain recombines TRBV12-3 or TRBV12-4 with TRBJ2-4; D unclear. The V gene lost 3 bases and the J gene lost 13 bases, with 16 bases spanning the gap. CDR3 length: 13 amino acids. The CDR3 DNA reads TGTGCCAGCAGTTTGGCTCGGGCTCGGGCGCAGTACTTC. Its protein is CASSLARARAQYF.

This clonotype was seen a few times. This chain uses TRBV29-1 with TRBJ2-1; 9 bases are shared with TRBD2. V was clipped by 3 bases and J by 2 bases; unmatched bases: 8. The CDR3 sequence is 16 residues long. Germline CDR1 reads SQVTM; CDR2 reads ANQGSEA. The DNA of the CDR3 is TGCAGCGTTGACGTGGGGGCGGGAGGGACCTACAATGAGCAGTTCTTC. Its protein product is CSVDVGAGGTYNEQFF.

This chain joins TRBV12-3 or TRBV12-4 and TRBJ2-1; the match to TRBD2 covers 11 bases. The CDR3 has 14 amino acids. The ends lost 8 bases at V and 4 bases at J; junction bases unmatched: 4. The CDR3: CASLWTSGYNEQFF. The CDR3 region has the DNA TGTGCCAGCCTGTGGACTAGCGGGTACAATGAGCAGTTCTTC.

The rearrangement links TRBV25-1 to TRBJ1-5, with 10 bases lining up with TRBD1. The V gene's germline CDR1 is MGHDK and CDR2 SYGVNS. V dropped 3 bases and J dropped 7; count of bases not matched to a gene: 15. This CDR3 is built from 18 residues. CDR3 in amino acids: CASSERTGGERTLQPQHF. The CDR3 DNA is TGTGCCAGCAGTGAGCGGACAGGGGGTGAACGGACGCTACAGCCCCAGCATTTT.

The gene calls are TRBV9 and TRBJ1-2; perhaps TRBD1 as D (5 bases). Trimming stripped 3 bases from V and 8 bases from J, with 11 bases between. This CDR3 is 12 amino acids long. Germline lookup yields CDR1 SGDLS and CDR2 YYNGEE. The CDR3 DNA reads as TGTGCCAGCAGCGGCTCCGGGGCAGGCTACACCTTC. It is translated as CASSGSGAGYTF.

The V and J genes are TRBV15 and TRBJ2-6; TRBD2 aligns across 8 bases. The CDR3 is 17 amino acids. The J segment lost 0 bases and the V segment lost 3 bases, leaving 4 bases of the junction unmatched. Per the germline V gene, CDR1 is LNHNV and CDR2 is YYDKDF (reference sequence). The CDR3, as DNA: TGTGCCACCAGCAGGAGAGCGGGAGTCTCTGGGGCCAACGTCCTGACTTTC. It yields the protein CATSRRAGVSGANVLTF.

The chain joins TRBV5-6 to TRBJ2-7; D might be TRBD1 (6 bases). V dropped 4 bases and J dropped 0 bases, with 14 bases sitting between them. The CDR3 spans 15 residues. Germline loops: CDR1 SGHDT, CDR2 YYEEEE. CDR3 protein: CASSLDRRPSYEQYF. The CDR3 DNA follows: TGTGCCAGCAGCCTGGACAGAAGACCCTCCTACGAGCAGTACTTC. The full variable domain, its missing parts supplied by reference TRBV5-6 and TRBJ2-7, is DAGVTQSPTHLIKTRGQQVTLRCSPKSGHDTVSWYQQALGQGPQFIFQYYEEEERQRGNFPDRFSGHQFPNYSSELNVNALLLGDSALYLCASSLDRRPSYEQYFGPGTRLTVT.

The CDR3 DNA is TGCGCCAGCAGCCAAGGCGGGGGGCAGAAGGGCTACACCTTC. Its translation: CASSQGGGQKGYTF. The genes are TRBV4-1 and TRBJ1-2; a weak D match, TRBD1 (6 bases). Looked up from germline, CDR1 is MGHRA and CDR2 is YSYEKL. With 1 base removed from V and 8 bases from J, the gap between germline ends came to 14 bases. The CDR3 runs 14 residues.

This clonotype has only a few counts. The chain has TRBV6-2 or TRBV6-3 and TRBJ1-2, with D perhaps TRBD1 (5 bases). Germline assignment: CDR1 MNHEY and CDR2 SVGEGT. The CDR3 length is 14 residues. V was cut by 2 bases and J by 3 bases, with 10 bases left in between. CDR3 coding DNA: TGTGCCAGCAGTTACGGGGGGTCTGACTATGGCTACACCTTC. Amino acid sequence: CASSYGGSDYGYTF.

The V call is TRBV10-3, the J call TRBJ2-7; 8 nucleotides agree with TRBD1. Per the germline V gene, CDR1 is ENHRY and CDR2 is SYGVKD. The J segment lost 3 bases and the V segment lost 4 bases, leaving 8 bases of the junction unmatched. The CDR3 consists of 15 residues. CDR3 protein: CAISGVRGLDYEQYF. The CDR3 DNA reads TGTGCCATCAGTGGCGTCAGGGGGCTCGACTACGAGCAGTACTTC.

The rearrangement links TRBV5-1 to TRBJ2-1; 10 nucleotides agree with TRBD2. The CDR3 sequence is 15 residues long. V gave up 4 bases and J gave up 8 bases; unmatched junction bases: 9. The germline V gene has CDR1 SGHRS and CDR2 YFSETQ. DNA of the CDR3: TGCGCCAGCAGCATAAGCGGGAGGGCCATCGATGAGCAGTTCTTC. Protein: CASSISGRAIDEQFF.

Regarding this clonotype: One end of the junction does not line up with germline, which may come from a read error. The chain joins TRBV7-7 to TRBJ2-7; 12 bases line up with TRBD2. Germline V CDR1 and CDR2: SSHAT, FNYEAQ (reference sequence). The CDR3 loop spans 18 amino acids. CDR3 nucleotides: TGTGCTAGCAGCTTAGAACTAGCGGGGGGAACCTTACTTCCCGAGCAGTACTTC. It is translated as CASSLELAGGTLLPEQYF.

This chain uses TRBV7-6 with TRBJ2-5; D gene ambiguous. The J call may not be correct, given that the DNA end is closer to TRBJ2-7. The CDR3 is made up of 14 amino acids. Germline V gene data show CDR1 as SGHVS and CDR2 as FNYEAQ. The CDR3: CASSPGNGLGEQYF. CDR3 coding DNA: TGTGCCAGCAGCCCTGGGAACGGGCTTGGCGAGCAGTACTTC.

This clonotype was counted a single time. V usage is TRBV6-1 and J usage is TRBJ1-1; no firm D call. CDR1 is MNHNS and CDR2 is SASEGT in the germline V gene. The CDR3 contains 13 residues. Trimming removed 4 bases at V and 3 bases at J, with 9 bases between. The CDR3: CASSATEYTEAFF. CDR3 sequence (DNA): TGTGCCAGCAGTGCCACAGAATACACTGAAGCTTTCTTT.

This clonotype occurred a few times. The rearrangement links TRBV10-3 to TRBJ1-5; a possible D gene is TRBD1 (5 bases). The V and J ends lost 6 bases and 2 bases respectively, with 11 bases between them. The CDR3 has 14 amino acids. The germline V gene encodes CDR1 ENHRY and CDR2 SYGVKD. This chain's CDR3 is CAIREQAGNQPQHF. DNA for the CDR3: TGTGCCATCAGAGAACAGGCGGGCAATCAGCCCCAGCATTTT.

The rearrangement uses TRBV7-9 and TRBJ1-2; D uncertain. Trimming removed 7 bases at V and 4 bases at J, with 16 bases between. Per germline, CDR1 SEHNR and CDR2 FQNEAQ (reference sequence). This CDR3 has 14 amino acids. CDR3 bases: TGTGCCAGCACCACCGAGACATGGAGCTATGGCTACACCTTC. It yields the protein CASTTETWSYGYTF. The full variable domain, in which reference TRBV7-9 and TRBJ1-2 provide the parts outside the CDR3, is DTGVSQNPRHKITKRGQNVTFRCDPISEHNRLYWYRQTLGQGPEFLTYFQNEAQLEKSRLLSDRFSAERPKGSFSTLEIQRTEQGDSAMYLCASTTETWSYGYTFGSGTRLTVV.

The gene calls are TRBV20-1 and TRBJ2-3, with TRBD2 matching over 7 bases. Germline trimming cut 1 base from V and 14 bases from J; bases unmatched to any gene: 21. The CDR3 has 16 residues. Germline assignment: CDR1 DFQATT and CDR2 SNEGSKA (reference sequence). The CDR3 DNA is TGCAGTGCTAGAGGTAGGGAGGGAGGGAGGCACAGATACGCGTATTTT. Amino acid sequence: CSARGREGGRHRYAYF.

This clonotype has a handful of counts. This rearrangement joins TRBV7-2 to TRBJ2-5; D possibly matches TRBD1 or TRBD2 (5 bases each). The CDR3 is 14 amino acids. Trimming removed 5 bases at V and 1 base at J, with 11 bases between. Per germline, CDR1 SGHTA and CDR2 FQGNSA. In nucleotides, the CDR3 is TGTGCCAGCAGCCTCCCGGGACCCCAAGAGACCCAGTACTTC. Protein: CASSLPGPQETQYF.

The rearrangement links TRBV27 to TRBJ2-1; TRBD2 matches 10 bases. The V segment lost 6 bases and the J segment 5 bases; nucleotides outside the gene matches: 16. The CDR3 loop spans 18 amino acids. Germline CDR1 and CDR2: MNHEY and SMNVEV (reference sequence). CDR3 sequence reads: CASSPTRASGRIHNEQFF. As DNA, the CDR3 is TGTGCCAGCAGCCCCACTAGAGCTAGCGGGAGAATTCACAATGAGCAGTTCTTC.

This sequence joins TRBV20-1 and TRBJ2-1, with a tentative D call TRBD1 (6 bases). The germline V gene has CDR1 DFQATT and CDR2 SNEGSKA (reference sequence). The length of the CDR3 is 15 residues. V was clipped by 3 bases and J by 9 bases, with 21 bases between them. This CDR3 reads CSASITDSGMGEQFF. The DNA of the CDR3 is TGCAGTGCTAGTATAACGGACAGTGGTATGGGTGAGCAGTTCTTC.